This T cell receptor (beta chain) is drawn from a study of blood T cell repertoires in COVID-19. Study in general: Donors in the United States, Italy and Spain gave samples during acute or convalescent COVID-19. PBMCs, B-cell-depleted T cells, or T cells provided the cDNA or gDNA that made up the material.

As originally analysed: Reference gene primers were amplified, and this amplification served to estimate nucleated cell counts. Data came from immunoSEQ multiplex PCR; TCRdb stores just in-frame clones and leaves some out. V and J calls plus clone size are reproduced from that table; the DNA served to infer D and trimming. The sample yields 280,000 or so clones, 75% to 90% seen once. CDR1 and CDR2 (germline): SGDLS, YYNGEE. This CDR3 has 16 residues. V was cut by 2 bases and J by 0 bases, with 13 bases left in between. The V and J genes are TRBV9 and TRBJ2-3; tentative D call: TRBD2 (5 bases). This TCR came from an older woman with acute or convalescent COVID-19. Sequences were obtained from peripheral blood. The CDR3 DNA reads as TGTGCCAGCAGCGTTCAGGTCGGGGATAGCACAGATACGCAGTATTTT. Amino acid sequence: CASSVQVGDSTDTQYF.